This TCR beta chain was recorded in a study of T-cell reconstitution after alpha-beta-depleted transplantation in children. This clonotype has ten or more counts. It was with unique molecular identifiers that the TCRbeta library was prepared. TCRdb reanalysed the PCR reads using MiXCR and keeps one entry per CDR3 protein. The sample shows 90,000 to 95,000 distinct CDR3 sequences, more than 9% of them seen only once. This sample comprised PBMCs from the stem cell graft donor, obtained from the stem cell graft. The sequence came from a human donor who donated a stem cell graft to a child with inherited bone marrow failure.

DNA of the CDR3: TGCGCCAGCAGCCCGCACCCCGGGACAGGGGCTGCGAGTTATGGCTACACCTTC. As protein: CASSPHPGTGAASYGYTF. The chain links TRBV5-1 to TRBJ1-2, with TRBD1 matching 10 bases. This CDR3 is built from 18 residues. V was pared by 4 bases and J by 5 bases, with 17 bases of the junction left unmatched. Germline CDR1 and CDR2: SGHRS and YFSETQ.